The present T cell receptor (beta chain) was sequenced within a study of regulatory and conventional T cells in breast cancer (dated by TCRdb to the mid-2010s). The receptor library was made with PCR. TCRdb names Illumina MiSeq as the instrument used. TCRdb itself trimmed the public reads at Q25 with fastp, ran MiXCR and retained productive beta chains. A single entry per CDR3 protein holds the most common genes and DNA from its merged rows. For this sample the table gives fewer than 20,000 distinct CDR3 sequences, of which about 32% were detected only once. Jointly, the top ten make up approximately 1.6% of the sample. Concerning this clonotype itself: No cognate antigen has been identified for it. Base qualities are not recorded, but no much larger clone differs from it by a single base.

The junction shows trimming of 7 bases on V and 5 bases on J, plus 21 bases between the germline ends. From cysteine to phenylalanine, the CDR3 is 16 amino acids long. Only CDR3 DNA is held: 48 bases, read in frame from base 1. From the germline V gene, CDR1 is SGHVS and CDR2 is FNYEAQ. The clonotype was recovered from a female donor in good health. Input material: conventional T cells from blood. The chain uses TRBV7-6 and TRBJ2-1, with the D gene tentatively TRBD1 or TRBD2, based on 6 matching bases in each. The CDR3 region reads CASTPAGTTSHNEQFF. DNA sequence: TGTGCCAGCACCCCCGCCGGGACAACTAGCCACAATGAGCAGTTCTTC. Reference TRBV7-6 and TRBJ2-1 proteins supply the regions before and after the CDR3; the full variable domain is: GAGVSQSPRYKVTKRGQDVALRCDPISGHVSLYWYRQALGQGPEFLTYFNYEAQQDKSGLPNDRFSAERPEGSISTLTIQRTEQRDSAMYRCASTPAGTTSHNEQFFGPGTRLTVL.